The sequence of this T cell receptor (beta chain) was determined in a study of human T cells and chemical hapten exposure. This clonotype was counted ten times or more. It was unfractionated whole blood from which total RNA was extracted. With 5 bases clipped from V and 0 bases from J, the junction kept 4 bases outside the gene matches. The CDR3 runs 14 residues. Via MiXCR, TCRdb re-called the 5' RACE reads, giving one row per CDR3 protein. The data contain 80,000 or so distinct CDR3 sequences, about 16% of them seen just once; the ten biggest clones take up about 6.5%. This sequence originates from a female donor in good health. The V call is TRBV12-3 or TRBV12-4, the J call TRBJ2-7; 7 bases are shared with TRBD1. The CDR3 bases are TGTGCCAGCAGTGACAGGGAGTCCTCCTACGAGCAGTACTTC. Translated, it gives CASSDRESSYEQYF.